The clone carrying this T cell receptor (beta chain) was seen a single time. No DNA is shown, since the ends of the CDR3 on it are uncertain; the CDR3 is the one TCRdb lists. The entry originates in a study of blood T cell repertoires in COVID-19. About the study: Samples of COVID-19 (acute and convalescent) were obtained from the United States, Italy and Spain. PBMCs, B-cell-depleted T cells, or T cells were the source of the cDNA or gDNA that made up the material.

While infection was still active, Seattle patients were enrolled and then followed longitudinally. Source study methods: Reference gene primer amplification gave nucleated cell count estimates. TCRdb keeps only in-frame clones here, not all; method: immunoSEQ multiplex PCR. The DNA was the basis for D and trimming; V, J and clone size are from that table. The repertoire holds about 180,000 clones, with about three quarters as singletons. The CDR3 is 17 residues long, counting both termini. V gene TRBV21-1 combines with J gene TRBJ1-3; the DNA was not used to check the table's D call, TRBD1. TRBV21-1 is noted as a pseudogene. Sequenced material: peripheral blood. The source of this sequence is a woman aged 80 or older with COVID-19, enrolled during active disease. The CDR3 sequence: CASSKVGQGATGNTIYF.